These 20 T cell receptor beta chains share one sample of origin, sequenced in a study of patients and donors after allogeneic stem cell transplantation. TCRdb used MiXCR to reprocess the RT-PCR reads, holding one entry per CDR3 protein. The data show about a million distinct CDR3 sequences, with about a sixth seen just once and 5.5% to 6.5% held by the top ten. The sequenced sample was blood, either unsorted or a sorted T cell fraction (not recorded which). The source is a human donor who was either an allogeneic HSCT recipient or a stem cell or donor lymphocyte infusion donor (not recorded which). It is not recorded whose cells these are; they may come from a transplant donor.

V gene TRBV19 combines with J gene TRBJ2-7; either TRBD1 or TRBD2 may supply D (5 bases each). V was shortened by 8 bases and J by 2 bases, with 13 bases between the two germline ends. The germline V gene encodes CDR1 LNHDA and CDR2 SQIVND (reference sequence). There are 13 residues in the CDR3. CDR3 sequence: CASGPGRAYEQYF. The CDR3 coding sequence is TGTGCCAGTGGCCCAGGGAGAGCCTACGAGCAGTACTTC.

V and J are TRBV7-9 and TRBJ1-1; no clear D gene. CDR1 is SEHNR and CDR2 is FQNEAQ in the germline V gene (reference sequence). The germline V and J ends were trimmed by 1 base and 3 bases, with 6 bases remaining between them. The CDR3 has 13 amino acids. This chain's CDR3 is CASSLVSDTEAFF. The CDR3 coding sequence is TGTGCCAGCAGCTTAGTAAGCGACACTGAAGCTTTCTTT.

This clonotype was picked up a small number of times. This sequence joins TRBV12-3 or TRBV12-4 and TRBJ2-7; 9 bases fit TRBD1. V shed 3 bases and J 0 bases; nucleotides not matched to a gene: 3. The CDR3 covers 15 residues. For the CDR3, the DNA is TGTGCCAGCAGTTTTGGGACAGGGCCCTCCTACGAGCAGTACTTC. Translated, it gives CASSFGTGPSYEQYF.

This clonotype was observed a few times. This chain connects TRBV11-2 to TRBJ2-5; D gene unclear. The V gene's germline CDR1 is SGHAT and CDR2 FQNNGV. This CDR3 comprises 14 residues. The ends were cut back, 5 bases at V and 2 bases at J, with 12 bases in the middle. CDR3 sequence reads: CASSLLWVQETQYF. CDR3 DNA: TGTGCCAGCAGCCTTCTCTGGGTTCAAGAGACCCAGTACTTC. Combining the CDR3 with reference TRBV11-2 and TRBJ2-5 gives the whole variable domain EAGVAQSPRYKIIEKRQSVAFWCNPISGHATLYWYQQILGQGPKLLIQFQNNGVVDDSQLPKDRFSAERLKGVDSTLKIQPAKLEDSAVYLCASSLLWVQETQYFGPGTRLLVL.

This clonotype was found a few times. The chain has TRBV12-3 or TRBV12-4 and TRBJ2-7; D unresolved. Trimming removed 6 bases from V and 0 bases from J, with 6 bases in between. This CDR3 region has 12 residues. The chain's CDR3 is CASRASSYEQYF. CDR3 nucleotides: TGTGCCAGCAGAGCCAGCTCCTACGAGCAGTACTTC.

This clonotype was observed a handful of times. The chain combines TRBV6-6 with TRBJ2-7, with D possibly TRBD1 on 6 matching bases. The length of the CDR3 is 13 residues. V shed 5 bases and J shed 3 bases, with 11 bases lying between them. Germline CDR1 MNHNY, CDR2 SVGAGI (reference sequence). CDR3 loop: CASSDRNRYEQYF. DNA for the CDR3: TGTGCCAGCAGTGACAGGAACCGCTACGAGCAGTACTTC.

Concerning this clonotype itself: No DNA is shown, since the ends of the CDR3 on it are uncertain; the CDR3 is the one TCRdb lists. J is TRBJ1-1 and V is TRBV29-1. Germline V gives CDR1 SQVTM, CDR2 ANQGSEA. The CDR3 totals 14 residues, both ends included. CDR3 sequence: CSATSGRRNTEAFF.

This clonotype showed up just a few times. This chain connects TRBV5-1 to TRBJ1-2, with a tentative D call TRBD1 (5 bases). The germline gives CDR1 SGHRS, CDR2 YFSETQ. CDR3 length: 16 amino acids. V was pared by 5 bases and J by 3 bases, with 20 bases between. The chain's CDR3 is CASRRNGGTDYYGYTF. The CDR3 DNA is TGCGCCAGCAGGCGAAACGGAGGGACGGATTACTATGGCTACACCTTC.

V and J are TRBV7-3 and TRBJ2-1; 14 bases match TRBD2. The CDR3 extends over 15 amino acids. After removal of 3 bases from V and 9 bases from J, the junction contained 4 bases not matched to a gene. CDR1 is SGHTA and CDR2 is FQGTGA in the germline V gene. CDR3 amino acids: CASSLTSGGAFEQFF. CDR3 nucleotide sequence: TGTGCCAGCAGCTTGACTAGCGGGGGGGCTTTTGAGCAGTTCTTC.

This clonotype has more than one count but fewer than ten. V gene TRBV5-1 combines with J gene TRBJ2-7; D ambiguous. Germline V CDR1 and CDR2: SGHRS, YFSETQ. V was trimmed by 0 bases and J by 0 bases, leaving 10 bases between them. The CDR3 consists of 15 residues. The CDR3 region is CASSLVGSSSYEQYF. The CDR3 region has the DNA TGCGCCAGCAGCTTGGTGGGCAGTAGCTCCTACGAGCAGTACTTC.

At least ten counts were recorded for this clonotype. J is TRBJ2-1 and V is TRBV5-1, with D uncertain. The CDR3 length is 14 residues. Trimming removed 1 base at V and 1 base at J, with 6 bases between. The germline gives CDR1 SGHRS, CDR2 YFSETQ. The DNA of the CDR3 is TGCGCCAGCAGCTTGACCCTATCCTACAATGAGCAGTTCTTC. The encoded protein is CASSLTLSYNEQFF.

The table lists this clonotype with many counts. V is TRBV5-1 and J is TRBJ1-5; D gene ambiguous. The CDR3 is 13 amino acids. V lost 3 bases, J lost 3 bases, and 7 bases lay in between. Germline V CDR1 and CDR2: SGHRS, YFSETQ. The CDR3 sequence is CASSSGVNQPQHF. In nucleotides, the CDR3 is TGCGCCAGCAGCTCGGGAGTCAATCAGCCCCAGCATTTT.

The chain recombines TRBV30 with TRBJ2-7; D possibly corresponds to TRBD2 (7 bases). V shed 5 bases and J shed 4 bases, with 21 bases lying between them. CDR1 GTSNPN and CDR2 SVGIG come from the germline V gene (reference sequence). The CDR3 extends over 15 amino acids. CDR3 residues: CAWDAGGLAAYEQYF. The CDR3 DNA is TGTGCCTGGGACGCCGGGGGGCTAGCGGCTTACGAGCAGTACTTC.

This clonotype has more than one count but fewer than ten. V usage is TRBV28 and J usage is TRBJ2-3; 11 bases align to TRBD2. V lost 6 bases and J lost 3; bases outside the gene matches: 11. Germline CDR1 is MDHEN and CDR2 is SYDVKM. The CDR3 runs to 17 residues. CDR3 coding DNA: TGTGCCAGCAGCACTTTACATAGCGGGAGGGCAACAGATACGCAGTATTTT. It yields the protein CASSTLHSGRATDTQYF.

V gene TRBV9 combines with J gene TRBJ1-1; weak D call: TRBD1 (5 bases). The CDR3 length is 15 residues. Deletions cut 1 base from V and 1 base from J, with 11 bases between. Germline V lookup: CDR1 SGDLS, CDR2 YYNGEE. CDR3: CASSVLGARNTEAFF. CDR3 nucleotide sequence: TGTGCCAGCAGCGTATTAGGGGCCAGGAACACTGAAGCTTTCTTT.

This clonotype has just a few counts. The CDR3 sequence: CASSYSQGSSYEQYF. DNA for the CDR3: TGTGCCAGCAGTTACTCCCAGGGTTCCTCCTACGAGCAGTACTTC. The chain uses TRBV6-5 and TRBJ2-7, with D perhaps matching TRBD1 (5 bases). The CDR3 sequence is 15 residues long. Germline values: CDR1 MNHEY, CDR2 SVGAGI. Between the trimmed V and J ends, which lost 0 bases and 0 bases, there was a span of 9 bases.

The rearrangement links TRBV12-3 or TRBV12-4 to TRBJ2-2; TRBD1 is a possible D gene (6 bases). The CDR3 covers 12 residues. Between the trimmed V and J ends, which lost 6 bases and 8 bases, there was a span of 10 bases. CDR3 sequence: CASRHRVGELFF. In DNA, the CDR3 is TGTGCCAGCAGACACAGGGTAGGGGAGCTGTTTTTT.

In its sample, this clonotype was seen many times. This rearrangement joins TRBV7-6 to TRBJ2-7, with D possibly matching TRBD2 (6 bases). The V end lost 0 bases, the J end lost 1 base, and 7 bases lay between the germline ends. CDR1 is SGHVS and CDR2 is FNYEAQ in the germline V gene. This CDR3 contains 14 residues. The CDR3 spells CASSLAAGSYEQYF. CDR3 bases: TGTGCCAGCAGCTTAGCGGCGGGATCCTACGAGCAGTACTTC.

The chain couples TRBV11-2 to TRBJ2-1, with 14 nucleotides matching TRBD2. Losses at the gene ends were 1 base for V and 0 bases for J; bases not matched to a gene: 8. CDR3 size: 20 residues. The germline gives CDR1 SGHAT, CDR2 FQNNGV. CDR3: CASSLVWTSGGQSSYNEQFF. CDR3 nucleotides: TGTGCCAGCAGCTTAGTCTGGACTAGCGGGGGGCAGAGCTCCTACAATGAGCAGTTCTTC.

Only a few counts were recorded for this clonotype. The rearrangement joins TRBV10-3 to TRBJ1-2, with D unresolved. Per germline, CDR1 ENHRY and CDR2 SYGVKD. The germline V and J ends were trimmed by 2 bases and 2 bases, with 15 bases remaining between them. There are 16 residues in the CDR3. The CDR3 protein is CAISEPGESVNYGYTF. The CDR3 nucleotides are TGTGCCATCAGTGAGCCAGGCGAGAGCGTGAACTATGGCTACACCTTC.